The source of this T cell receptor beta chain is a study of CD8 T cells in Susac syndrome. The CDR3 has 16 residues. Trimming took off 5 bases at V and 2 bases at J, with 21 bases between the two ends. Germline V gives CDR1 DFQATT, CDR2 SNEGSKA (reference sequence). Random hexamers primed reverse transcription of about 0.5 to 1 ug RNA. The TCR beta CDR3 was amplified by immunoSEQ multiplex PCR across 54 Vbeta, 13 Jbeta. Each CDR3 protein is one row after TCRdb ran MiXCR on the immunoSEQ multiplex PCR reads. The data show around 150,000 distinct CDR3 sequences, 94% seen once. Sequencing of TCR beta was undertaken in CD8+ and CD4+ T cells derived from blood. TEMRA cells were FACS-enriched, while CD8+ and CD4+ T cells were negatively isolated.

The chain is built from TRBV20-1 and TRBJ2-5; D perhaps matches TRBD2 (6 bases). The source of this sequence is a human donor in good health. The sample was CD8+ T cells from PBMCs. DNA of the CDR3: TGCAGTGCTTCCTTCGGGCGTTTAGGACTACAAGAGACCCAGTACTTC. Its protein is CSASFGRLGLQETQYF.